This TCR beta chain came from a study of blood T cell repertoires in COVID-19. This clone was observed a single time. Assignment of participants to cohorts was predicated upon participant-reported clinical history. Germline CDR1 MGHRA, CDR2 YSYEKL. Trimming left V 3 bases short and J 10 bases short, with 16 bases between. The CDR3 is 14 amino acids. Data came from immunoSEQ multiplex PCR; TCRdb stores just in-frame clones and leaves some out. The sample lists approximately 300,000 clones; roughly 89% were seen once. The material sequenced was PBMCs or T cells enriched from blood (not recorded which). This clonotype was obtained from a man aged 60 to 69 who had recovered from COVID-19. The V call is TRBV4-1, the J call TRBJ1-5; D is ambiguous. The CDR3 loop reads CASSQGQDSVPQHF. CDR3 in DNA: TGCGCCAGCAGCCAGGGTCAGGATTCAGTTCCCCAGCATTTT.